One and the same sample provided the 32 T cell receptor beta chains below, sequenced in a study of beta chain features in type 1 diabetes. Expressed TCRB transcripts were sequenced, since all the RNA that had been isolated was reverse transcribed. The protocol was immunoSEQ multiplex PCR, while the TCRdb copy is restricted to in-frame clones and leaves out a portion. The table shows 860,000 or so clones, with roughly 16% occurring only once. The sample taken for sequencing was naive CD4+ T cells from blood. Receptors were obtained from a woman younger than 35 in good health.

V gene TRBV21-1 combines with J gene TRBJ2-6. TRBV21-1 is flagged as a pseudogene. The CDR3 consists of 15 residues. In DNA form, the CDR3 reads TGTGCCAGCACAAGACGGTACTCTGGGGCCAACGTCCTGACTTTC. The encoded protein is CASTRRYSGANVLTF.

The chain couples TRBV28 to TRBJ2-7; maybe TRBD1 (6 bases). CDR1 is MDHEN, CDR2 SYDVKM, per germline. V lost 6 bases to trimming and J lost 2 bases, with 20 bases between them. The CDR3 spans 16 residues. Here the CDR3 reads CASSLGDIWTTYEQYF. The DNA of the CDR3 is TGTGCCAGCAGCCTAGGGGACATTTGGACCACCTACGAGCAGTACTTC.

The V gene is TRBV7-9, the J gene TRBJ2-1; the match to TRBD2 covers 7 bases. V gave up 1 base and J gave up 15 bases; unmatched junction bases: 9. The germline V gene has CDR1 SEHNR and CDR2 FQNEAQ (reference sequence). CDR3 length equals 13 residues. The CDR3 loop reads CASSLETAGELFF. The CDR3 coding sequence is TGTGCCAGCAGCTTAGAAACGGCGGGAGAATTGTTCTTC.

This clone was counted between two and nine times. This sequence joins TRBV10-3 and TRBJ1-5; D is unresolved. With 10 bases removed from V and 7 bases from J, the gap between germline ends came to 17 bases. This CDR3 contains 13 residues. Germline-derived CDR1 and CDR2 are ENHRY and SYGVKD. CDR3 loop: CATSGNEGQPQHF. DNA for the CDR3: TGTGCCACCAGCGGTAATGAGGGCCAGCCCCAGCATTTT.

A word on this clone: Other nucleotide sequences in the sample specify the same CDR3. The J gene is TRBJ1-1, the V gene TRBV10-3, with D possibly TRBD1 on 6 matching bases. V shed 6 bases and J shed 1 base, with 9 bases lying between them. The CDR3 has 13 residues. Germline V lookup: CDR1 ENHRY, CDR2 SYGVKD. CDR3 sequence (DNA): TGTGCCATCAGGCGACAGGAGAACACTGAAGCTTTCTTT. Protein product: CAIRRQENTEAFF.

The chain is built from TRBV11-2 and TRBJ2-1; tentative D call: TRBD1 (6 bases). The CDR3 runs 16 residues. The V and J ends lost 6 bases and 4 bases respectively, with 19 bases between them. The germline gives CDR1 SGHAT, CDR2 FQNNGV. This CDR3 is CASRALSFRGYNEQFF. The CDR3 DNA sequence: TGTGCCAGCAGGGCACTTAGCTTTAGGGGGTACAATGAGCAGTTCTTC.

The J gene is TRBJ1-2, the V gene TRBV6-1; D is unresolved. V lost 1 base and J lost 0, with 3 bases in between. The CDR3 runs 13 residues. CDR1 and CDR2 from the germline V gene are MNHNS and SASEGT. The CDR3 reads CASSEVTNYGYTF. The CDR3 coding sequence is TGTGCCAGCAGTGAAGTTACTAACTATGGCTACACCTTC.

This clone occurred a few times. This chain joins TRBV28 and TRBJ1-4, with 12 bases lining up with TRBD1. Germline values: CDR1 MDHEN, CDR2 SYDVKM. The CDR3 runs to 20 residues. V was clipped by 3 bases and J by 0 bases; unmatched bases: 11. The CDR3: CASSFWGQGAERATNEKLFF. In nucleotides, the CDR3 is TGTGCCAGCAGTTTTTGGGGACAGGGGGCGGAACGTGCAACTAATGAAAAACTGTTTTTT.

The table lists this clone with a few counts. The chain uses TRBV25-1 and TRBJ1-3, with TRBD1 as a possible D gene (5 bases). This CDR3 is built from 14 residues. The V end was cut by 5 bases, the J end by 2 bases, with 10 bases between. Germline CDR1 and CDR2: MGHDK and SYGVNS. For the CDR3, the DNA is TGTGCCAGCAGTATGGGGGGGGCTGGAAACACCATATATTTT. This translates into CASSMGGAGNTIYF.

The chain carries TRBV6-5 and TRBJ2-7, with D possibly called TRBD1 or TRBD2 (5 bases each). Trimming removed 8 bases from V and 3 bases from J, with 14 bases in between. The CDR3 runs 13 residues. The germline CDR1 and CDR2 sequences are MNHEY and SVGAGI. The CDR3 coding sequence is TGTGCCAGCGCCCGGGGACCAATCTACGAGCAGTACTTC. It specifies CASARGPIYEQYF.

A word on this clone: Other DNA sequences in this sample translate to the same CDR3. V and J are TRBV9 and TRBJ1-4, with unresolved D. Trimming cost V 0 bases and J 0 bases, with 6 bases left between them. The germline V gene has CDR1 SGDLS and CDR2 YYNGEE. This CDR3 spans 15 amino acids. The CDR3 sequence: CASSVGIATNEKLFF. The CDR3 DNA follows: TGTGCCAGCAGCGTAGGTATAGCAACTAATGAAAAACTGTTTTTT.

In the case of this clone: Different DNA sequences within this sample yield the same CDR3. This chain joins TRBV6-5 and TRBJ2-5; D is unclear. Germline V gene lookup returns CDR1 MNHEY and CDR2 SVGAGI. Trimming shortened V by 3 bases and J by 4 bases, and 3 bases separated the two germline ends. This CDR3 region has 11 residues. The DNA of the CDR3 is TGTGCCAGCAGTTATGGAGAGACCCAGTACTTC. This encodes CASSYGETQYF.

The genes are TRBV2 and TRBJ1-1, with 8 bases aligning to TRBD1. Germline V CDR1 and CDR2: SNHLY, FYNNEI. CDR3 length equals 16 residues. Trimming removed 5 bases from V and 3 bases from J; junction bases left unmatched: 11. The CDR3 nucleotides read TGTGCCAGCAGTCCGGACAGGGTGGGTTGGGACACTGAAGCTTTCTTT. Amino acids: CASSPDRVGWDTEAFF.

The rearrangement links TRBV7-2 to TRBJ2-5, with 10 bases matching TRBD1. Germline CDR1 SGHTA, CDR2 FQGNSA. This CDR3 is 15 amino acids long. Losses at the gene ends were 1 base for V and 5 bases for J; bases not matched to a gene: 4. Written as DNA, the CDR3 is TGTGCCAGCAGCTTAGTAGGGACAGGGGTGGAGACCCAGTACTTC. Residues: CASSLVGTGVETQYF.

This clone was observed a few times. The chain recombines TRBV7-9 with TRBJ2-3; 8 nucleotides align to TRBD1. CDR1 and CDR2 (germline): SEHNR, FQNEAQ (reference sequence). The CDR3 runs 16 residues. Trimming took 5 bases from V and 4 from J; bases not matched to a gene: 11. The CDR3 sequence: CASSPIWAGGSDTQYF. CDR3 bases: TGTGCCAGCAGCCCGATTTGGGCAGGGGGCTCAGATACGCAGTATTTT.

The rearrangement uses TRBV2 and TRBJ2-1; D ambiguous. Looked up from germline, CDR1 is SNHLY and CDR2 is FYNNEI. The CDR3 has 14 amino acids. The V gene lost 8 bases and the J gene lost 7 bases, with 18 bases spanning the gap. CDR3 DNA: TGTGCCAGCGTTGATGAGCTTATTAGGAATGAGCAGTTCTTC. As protein: CASVDELIRNEQFF.

The gene calls are TRBV7-3 and TRBJ2-1; D gene uncertain. CDR1 and CDR2 (germline): SGHTA, FQGTGA. CDR3 size: 11 residues. With 2 bases removed from V and 13 bases from J, the gap between germline ends came to 9 bases. Here the CDR3 DNA reads TGTGCCAGCAGCTTATTCTGGTCCCAGTTCTTC. Translated: CASSLFWSQFF.

This clone was found a few times. At one of its ends the junction is not consistent with the germline gene, which may arise from a read error. The chain couples TRBV20-1 to TRBJ2-7; D could derive from TRBD1 or TRBD2 (5 bases each). From germline, CDR1 is DFQATT and CDR2 SNEGSKA (reference sequence). This CDR3 contains 10 residues. CDR3: CRGVGETGTF. The CDR3 DNA sequence: TGCAGGGGGGTGGGCGAAACGGGGACCTTC.

The V call is TRBV7-8, the J call TRBJ2-1; perhaps TRBD2 as D (6 bases). Germline V CDR1 and CDR2: SGHVS, FQNEAQ. This CDR3 spans 12 amino acids. The ends were cut back, 5 bases at V and 10 bases at J, with 12 bases in the middle. CDR3 nucleotides: TGTGCCAGCAGCCGGCGGGGTGACGAGCAGTTCTTC. Protein product: CASSRRGDEQFF.

The sample holds a few counts of this clone. The chain uses TRBV5-1 and TRBJ2-7; D not certain. Between the trimmed V and J ends, which lost 4 bases and 7 bases, there was a span of 21 bases. In germline, CDR1 is SGHRS, CDR2 YFSETQ. CDR3 length equals 15 residues. CDR3 residues: CASSPSLSPTWEQYF. CDR3 DNA: TGCGCCAGCAGCCCCTCTCTTTCCCCGACTTGGGAGCAGTACTTC.

This clone has only a few counts. V gene TRBV5-1 combines with J gene TRBJ2-3; perhaps TRBD1 as D (6 bases). Germline CDR1 reads SGHRS; CDR2 reads YFSETQ. CDR3 length: 15 residues. V was pared by 1 base and J by 2 bases, with 11 bases between. The CDR3 sequence is CASSLSQGSTDTQYF. The CDR3 nucleotides read TGCGCCAGCAGCTTGAGCCAGGGGTCCACAGATACGCAGTATTTT.

This clone was seen a few times. The chain is built from TRBV29-1 and TRBJ2-7; TRBD2 matches at 10 bases. Looked up from germline, CDR1 is SQVTM and CDR2 is ANQGSEA. There are 14 residues in the CDR3. With 5 bases clipped from V and 4 bases from J, the junction kept 8 bases outside the gene matches. The DNA of the CDR3 is TGCAGCGTTCCGCTAGCGGGAGCGCCATACGAGCAGTACTTC. Protein: CSVPLAGAPYEQYF.

The chain combines TRBV15 with TRBJ2-1; 12 bases match TRBD2. CDR1 and CDR2 from the germline V gene are LNHNV and YYDKDF (reference sequence). With V trimmed by 3 bases and J by 1 base, 4 bases remained unmatched. The CDR3 consists of 17 residues. Written as DNA, the CDR3 is TGTGCCACCAGCAGGACTAGCGGGAGATTTTCCTACAATGAGCAGTTCTTC. Amino acid sequence: CATSRTSGRFSYNEQFF.

As for this clone: The same CDR3 is also encoded by other DNA sequences in this sample. This chain uses TRBV7-2 with TRBJ2-7; perhaps TRBD2 as D (5 bases). Trimming left V 1 base short and J 2 bases short, with 9 bases between. The CDR3 consists of 14 residues. The germline gives CDR1 SGHTA, CDR2 FQGNSA. The CDR3 region has the DNA TGTGCCAGCAGCTTAGACACGGGGACCTACGAGCAGTACTTC. Protein product: CASSLDTGTYEQYF.

This rearrangement joins TRBV9 to TRBJ1-2, with a weak D call TRBD1 (5 bases). Germline-derived CDR1 and CDR2 are SGDLS and YYNGEE. The CDR3 covers 14 residues. Trimming took off 0 bases at V and 7 bases at J, with 13 bases between the two ends. This CDR3 reads CASSVERGASGYTF. The CDR3 DNA sequence: TGTGCCAGCAGCGTAGAGCGAGGGGCATCTGGCTACACCTTC.

This clone has just one count. The CDR3 DNA follows: TGTGCCAGCAGCCTAGTCTTCAGCCGACTAAACACTGAAGCTTTCTTT. Amino acid sequence: CASSLVFSRLNTEAFF. The gene calls are TRBV7-2 and TRBJ1-1, with D hard to call. CDR1 SGHTA and CDR2 FQGNSA come from the germline V gene. The CDR3 is made up of 16 amino acids. The V and J ends lost 5 bases and 2 bases respectively, with 18 bases between them.

This chain uses TRBV7-9 with TRBJ2-3, with D hard to call. This CDR3 contains 13 residues. Germline CDR1 SEHNR, CDR2 FQNEAQ (reference sequence). V was shortened by 11 bases and J by 0 bases, with 12 bases between the two germline ends. The CDR3 nucleotides read TGTGCCGCCGTCCCGGGCAGCACAGATACGCAGTATTTT. Its translation is CAAVPGSTDTQYF.

There are a few counts of this clone. The chain has TRBV28 and TRBJ2-7; D is undetermined. The germline V and J ends were trimmed by 6 bases and 2 bases, with 17 bases remaining between them. There are 15 residues in the CDR3. Per the germline V gene, CDR1 is MDHEN and CDR2 is SYDVKM. The DNA for the CDR3 is TGTGCCAGCAGCCCGGCTCGCCTAATCGCCTACGAGCAGTACTTC. This encodes CASSPARLIAYEQYF.

V is TRBV27 and J is TRBJ2-1; 10 bases align to TRBD2. The V gene's germline CDR1 is MNHEY and CDR2 SMNVEV (reference sequence). This CDR3 spans 16 amino acids. V was pared by 1 base and J by 6 bases, with 6 bases of the junction left unmatched. This CDR3 reads CASSLYRPSGSNEQFF. The CDR3 DNA reads TGTGCCAGCAGTTTATATCGGCCTAGCGGGAGCAATGAGCAGTTCTTC.

The V gene is TRBV9, the J gene TRBJ2-2; 7 bases map to TRBD2. Per germline, CDR1 SGDLS and CDR2 YYNGEE. The length of the CDR3 is 14 residues. Losses at the gene ends were 2 bases for V and 7 bases for J; bases not matched to a gene: 5. CDR3 in amino acids: CASSVTGGIGELFF. In DNA, the CDR3 is TGTGCCAGCAGCGTGACGGGAGGAATCGGGGAGCTGTTTTTT.

This clone was observed a few times. V is TRBV19 and J is TRBJ2-2, with no clear D. The length of the CDR3 is 16 residues. Germline V gene data show CDR1 as LNHDA and CDR2 as SQIVND (reference sequence). V lost 3 bases and J 5 bases, leaving 16 bases between the germline ends. The CDR3 here is CASSIEGLVGTGELFF. DNA for the CDR3: TGTGCCAGTAGTATCGAAGGGCTAGTTGGAACCGGGGAGCTGTTTTTT.

Note on this clone: Additional DNA sequences in this sample encode the identical CDR3. This rearrangement joins TRBV20-1 to TRBJ2-1; D gene ambiguous. The CDR3 has 11 residues. The germline V gene has CDR1 DFQATT and CDR2 SNEGSKA (reference sequence). V was cut by 3 bases and J by 3 bases, with 3 bases left in between. The CDR3 protein is CSASRYNEQFF. CDR3 coding DNA: TGCAGTGCTAGTCGCTACAATGAGCAGTTCTTC.